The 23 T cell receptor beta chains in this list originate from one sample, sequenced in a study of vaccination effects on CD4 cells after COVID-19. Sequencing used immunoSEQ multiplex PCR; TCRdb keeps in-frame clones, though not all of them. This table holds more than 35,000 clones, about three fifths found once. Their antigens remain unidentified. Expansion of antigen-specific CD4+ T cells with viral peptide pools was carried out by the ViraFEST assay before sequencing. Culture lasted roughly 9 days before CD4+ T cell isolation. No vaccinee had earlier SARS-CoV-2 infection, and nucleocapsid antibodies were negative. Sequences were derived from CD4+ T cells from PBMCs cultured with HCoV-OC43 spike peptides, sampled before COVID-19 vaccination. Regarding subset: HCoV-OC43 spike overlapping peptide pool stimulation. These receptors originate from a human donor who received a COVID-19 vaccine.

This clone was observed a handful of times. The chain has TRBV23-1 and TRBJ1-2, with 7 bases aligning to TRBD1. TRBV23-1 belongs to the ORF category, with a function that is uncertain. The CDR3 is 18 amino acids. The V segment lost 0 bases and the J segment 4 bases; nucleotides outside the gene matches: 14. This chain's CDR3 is CASSQSILETGLRYGYTF. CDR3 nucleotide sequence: TGCGCCAGCAGTCAATCTATTCTCGAGACAGGGCTACGCTATGGCTACACCTTC.

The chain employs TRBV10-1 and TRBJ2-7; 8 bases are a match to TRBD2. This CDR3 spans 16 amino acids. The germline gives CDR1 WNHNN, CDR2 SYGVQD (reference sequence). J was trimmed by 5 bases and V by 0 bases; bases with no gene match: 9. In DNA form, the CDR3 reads TGCGCCAGCAGTGAGTCCTCCGGCGGGAGGCCCCACGAGCAGTACTTC. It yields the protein CASSESSGGRPHEQYF.

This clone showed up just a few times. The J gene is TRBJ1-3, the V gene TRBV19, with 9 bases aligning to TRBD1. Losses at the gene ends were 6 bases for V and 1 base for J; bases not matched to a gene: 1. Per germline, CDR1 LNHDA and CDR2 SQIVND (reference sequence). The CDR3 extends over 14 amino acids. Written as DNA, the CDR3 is TGTGCCAGTAGCGACAGGGGGTCTGGAAACACCATATATTTT. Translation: CASSDRGSGNTIYF. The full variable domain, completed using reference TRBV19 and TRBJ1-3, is DGGITQSPKYLFRKEGQNVTLSCEQNLNHDAMYWYRQDPGQGLRLIYYSQIVNDFQKGDIAEGYSVSREKKESFPLTVTSAQKNPTAFYLCASSDRGSGNTIYFGEGSWLTVV.

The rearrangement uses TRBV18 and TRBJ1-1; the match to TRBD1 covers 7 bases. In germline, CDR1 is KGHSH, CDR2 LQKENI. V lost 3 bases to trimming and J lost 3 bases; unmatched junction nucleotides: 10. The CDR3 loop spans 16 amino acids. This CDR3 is CASSPVQGFSDTEAFF. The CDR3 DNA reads TGTGCCAGCTCACCGGTACAGGGGTTCAGTGACACTGAAGCTTTCTTT.

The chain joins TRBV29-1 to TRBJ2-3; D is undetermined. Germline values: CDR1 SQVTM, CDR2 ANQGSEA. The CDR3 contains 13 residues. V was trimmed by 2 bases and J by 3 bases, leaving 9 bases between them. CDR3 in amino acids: CSVEILETDTQYF. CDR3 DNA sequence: TGCAGCGTTGAAATCCTAGAAACAGATACGCAGTATTTT.

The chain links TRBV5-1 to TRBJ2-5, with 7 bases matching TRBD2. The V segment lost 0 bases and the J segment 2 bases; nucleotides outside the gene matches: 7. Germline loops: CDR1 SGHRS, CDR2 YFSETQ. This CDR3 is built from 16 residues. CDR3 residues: CASSLGPSGKQETQYF. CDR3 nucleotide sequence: TGCGCCAGCAGCTTGGGACCTAGCGGCAAACAAGAGACCCAGTACTTC.

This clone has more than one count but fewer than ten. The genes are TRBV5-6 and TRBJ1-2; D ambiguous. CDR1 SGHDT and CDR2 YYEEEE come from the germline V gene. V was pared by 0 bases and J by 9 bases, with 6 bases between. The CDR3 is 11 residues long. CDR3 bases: TGTGCCAGCAGCTTGGGGATAAGCTACACCTTC. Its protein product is CASSLGISYTF.

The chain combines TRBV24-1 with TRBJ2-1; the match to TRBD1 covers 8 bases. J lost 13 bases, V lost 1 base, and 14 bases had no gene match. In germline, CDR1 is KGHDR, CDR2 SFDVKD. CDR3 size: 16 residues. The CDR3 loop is CATSDFGRTGTLQQFF. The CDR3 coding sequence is TGTGCCACCAGTGATTTCGGTCGGACAGGGACCCTCCAACAGTTCTTC.

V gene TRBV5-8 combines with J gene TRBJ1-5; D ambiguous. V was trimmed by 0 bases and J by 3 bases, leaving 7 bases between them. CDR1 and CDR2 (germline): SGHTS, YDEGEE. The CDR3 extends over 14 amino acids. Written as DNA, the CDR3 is TGTGCCAGCAGCTTGGACGGATACAATCAGCCCCAGCATTTT. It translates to CASSLDGYNQPQHF.

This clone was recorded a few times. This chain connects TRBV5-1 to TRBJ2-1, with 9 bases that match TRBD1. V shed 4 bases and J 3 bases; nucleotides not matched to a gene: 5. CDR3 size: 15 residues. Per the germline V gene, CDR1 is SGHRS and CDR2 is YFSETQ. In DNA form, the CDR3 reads TGCGCCAGCAGCAAGGACAGGGGAATCTACAATGAGCAGTTCTTC. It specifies CASSKDRGIYNEQFF.

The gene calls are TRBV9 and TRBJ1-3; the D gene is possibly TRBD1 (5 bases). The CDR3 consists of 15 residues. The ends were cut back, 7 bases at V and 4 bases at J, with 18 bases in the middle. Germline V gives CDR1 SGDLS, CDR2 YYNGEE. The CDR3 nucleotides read TGTGCCAGCGAAGATGGGGCTGGTTCGGGAAACACCATATATTTT. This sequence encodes CASEDGAGSGNTIYF.

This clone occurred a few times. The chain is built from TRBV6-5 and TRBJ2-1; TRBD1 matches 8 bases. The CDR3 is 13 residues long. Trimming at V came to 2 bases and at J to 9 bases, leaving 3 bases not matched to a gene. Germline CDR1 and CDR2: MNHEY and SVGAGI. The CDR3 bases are TGTGCCAGCAGTTACCCGGACAGGGCTGAGCAGTTCTTC. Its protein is CASSYPDRAEQFF.

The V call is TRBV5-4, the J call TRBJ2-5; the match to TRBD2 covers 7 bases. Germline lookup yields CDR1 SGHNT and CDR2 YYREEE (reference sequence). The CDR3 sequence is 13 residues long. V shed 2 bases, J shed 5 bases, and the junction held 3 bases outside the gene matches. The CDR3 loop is CASSFSAGETQYF. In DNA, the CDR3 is TGTGCCAGCAGCTTTTCAGCGGGGGAGACCCAGTACTTC.

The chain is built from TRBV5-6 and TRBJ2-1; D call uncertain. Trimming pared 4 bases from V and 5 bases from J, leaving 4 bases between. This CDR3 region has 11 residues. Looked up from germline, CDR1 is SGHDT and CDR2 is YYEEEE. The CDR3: CASSLNNEQFF. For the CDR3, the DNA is TGTGCCAGCAGCCTGAACAATGAGCAGTTCTTC.

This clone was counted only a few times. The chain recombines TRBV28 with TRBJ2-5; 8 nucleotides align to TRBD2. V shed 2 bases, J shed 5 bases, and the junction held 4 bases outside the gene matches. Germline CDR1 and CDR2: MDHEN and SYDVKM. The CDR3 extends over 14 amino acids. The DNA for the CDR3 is TGTGCCAGCAGTTTAAGCGGGGGCAGTGAGACCCAGTACTTC. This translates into CASSLSGGSETQYF.

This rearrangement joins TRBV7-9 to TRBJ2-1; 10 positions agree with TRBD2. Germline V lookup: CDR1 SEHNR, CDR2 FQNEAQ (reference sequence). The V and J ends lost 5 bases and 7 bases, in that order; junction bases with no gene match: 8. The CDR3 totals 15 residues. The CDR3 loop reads CASSPGLADLNEQFF. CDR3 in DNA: TGTGCCAGCAGCCCCGGACTAGCGGACCTTAATGAGCAGTTCTTC.

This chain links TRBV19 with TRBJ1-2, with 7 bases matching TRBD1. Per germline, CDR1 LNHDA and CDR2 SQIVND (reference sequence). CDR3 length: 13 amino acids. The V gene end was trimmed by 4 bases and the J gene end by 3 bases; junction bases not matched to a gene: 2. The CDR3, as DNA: TGTGCCAGTAGTACGACAGGGTACTATGGCTACACCTTC. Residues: CASSTTGYYGYTF.

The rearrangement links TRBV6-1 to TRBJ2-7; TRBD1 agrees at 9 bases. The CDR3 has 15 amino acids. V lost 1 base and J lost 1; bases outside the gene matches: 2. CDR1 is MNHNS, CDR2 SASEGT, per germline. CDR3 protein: CASSEGQGGSYEQYF. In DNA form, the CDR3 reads TGTGCCAGCAGTGAAGGACAGGGGGGATCCTACGAGCAGTACTTC.

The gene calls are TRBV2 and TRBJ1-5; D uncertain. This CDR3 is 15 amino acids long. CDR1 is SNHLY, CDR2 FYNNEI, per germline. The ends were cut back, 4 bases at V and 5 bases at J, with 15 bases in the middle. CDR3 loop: CASSGPKPSYQPQHF. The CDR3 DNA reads TGTGCCAGCAGTGGACCGAAACCTTCCTATCAGCCCCAGCATTTT. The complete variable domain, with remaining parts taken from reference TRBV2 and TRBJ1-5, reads EPEVTQTPSHQVTQMGQEVILRCVPISNHLYFYWYRQILGQKVEFLVSFYNNEISEKSEIFDDQFSVERPDGSNFTLKIRSTKLEDSAMYFCASSGPKPSYQPQHFGDGTRLSIL.

The CDR3 region is CSVFRTSSTEAFF. The CDR3 coding sequence is TGCAGCGTTTTCAGGACATCAAGCACTGAAGCTTTCTTT. V usage is TRBV29-1 and J usage is TRBJ1-1; tentative D call: TRBD1 (5 bases). The V gene lost 5 bases and the J gene lost 4 bases, with 14 bases spanning the gap. The CDR3 covers 13 residues. Germline loops: CDR1 SQVTM, CDR2 ANQGSEA.

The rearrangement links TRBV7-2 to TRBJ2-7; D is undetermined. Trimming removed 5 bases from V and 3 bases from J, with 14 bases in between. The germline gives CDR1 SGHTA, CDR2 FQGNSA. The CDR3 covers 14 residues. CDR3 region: CASSHQETRYEQYF. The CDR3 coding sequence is TGTGCCAGCAGCCATCAGGAGACCCGCTACGAGCAGTACTTC. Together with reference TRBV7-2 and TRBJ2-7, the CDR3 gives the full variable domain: GAGVSQSPSNKVTEKGKDVELRCDPISGHTALYWYRQSLGQGLEFLIYFQGNSAPDKSGLPSDRFSAERTGGSVSTLTIQRTQQEDSAVYLCASSHQETRYEQYFGPGTRLTVT.

CDR3 protein: CASSSQGTSTDTQYF. In DNA, the CDR3 is TGTGCCAGCAGTTCACAGGGGACCAGCACAGATACGCAGTATTTT. This chain connects TRBV6-6 to TRBJ2-3, with TRBD1 matching 7 bases. Germline CDR1 and CDR2: MNHNY and SVGAGI (reference sequence). The CDR3 is 15 residues long. With V trimmed by 4 bases and J by 0 bases, 4 bases remained unmatched.

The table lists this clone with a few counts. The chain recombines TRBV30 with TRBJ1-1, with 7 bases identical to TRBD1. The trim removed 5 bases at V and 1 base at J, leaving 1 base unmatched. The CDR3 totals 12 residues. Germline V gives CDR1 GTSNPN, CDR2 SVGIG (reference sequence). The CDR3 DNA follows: TGTGCCTGGGGACAGGCGAACACTGAAGCTTTCTTT. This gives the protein CAWGQANTEAFF.